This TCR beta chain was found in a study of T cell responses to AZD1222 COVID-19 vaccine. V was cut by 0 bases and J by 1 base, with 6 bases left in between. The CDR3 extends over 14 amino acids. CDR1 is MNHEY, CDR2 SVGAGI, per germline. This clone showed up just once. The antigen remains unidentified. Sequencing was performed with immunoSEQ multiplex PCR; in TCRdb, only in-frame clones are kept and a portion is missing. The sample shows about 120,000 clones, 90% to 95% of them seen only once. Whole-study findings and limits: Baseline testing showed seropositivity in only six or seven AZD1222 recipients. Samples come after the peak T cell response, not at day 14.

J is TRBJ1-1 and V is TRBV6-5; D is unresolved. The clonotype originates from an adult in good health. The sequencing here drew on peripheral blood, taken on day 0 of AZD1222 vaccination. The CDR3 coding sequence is TGTGCCAGCAGTTACTCCGAGGGGAACACTGAAGCTTTCTTT. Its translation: CASSYSEGNTEAFF.